This TCR beta chain was captured by sequencing in a study of OX40 agonist ivuxolimab in advanced cancers. For the wider study: Ivuxolimab, which targeted the costimulatory receptor OX40 (CD134), was an agonistic, fully human IgG2 monoclonal antibody. Intravenous ivuxolimab was administered to patients every 2 weeks at six dose levels: 0.01, 0.1, 0.3, 1.5, 3 and 10 mg/kg. Among the 52 dose-escalation patients, approximately 20 had hepatocellular carcinoma, approximately 15 melanoma, 9 renal cell carcinoma and 9 head and neck cancer. In the dose-escalation cohort, 82.7% of patients were male, and the mean age was approximately 60 years with a range of roughly 20 to 80. Patients were allowed to have had prior anti-PD-1, anti-PD-L1 or anti-CTLA-4 therapy, and approximately 43% of the dose-escalation patients had previously received checkpoint inhibitors. Three dose-escalation patients achieved partial responses, one with hepatocellular carcinoma and two with cutaneous melanoma. The purpose of peripheral TCRbeta sequencing was to test whether ivuxolimab changed TCR sequence diversity and led to clonal T-cell expansion. The paper describes the monotherapy dose-escalation part (N = 52 patients) of the phase I trial of ivuxolimab.

Patients with a history of autoimmune disease or receiving systemic immunosuppression were excluded from the trial. Peripheral blood for TCR sequencing was collected from all dose cohorts at baseline, on cycle 4 day 1, and on cycle 7 day 1. Samples were obtained from an open-label, multicenter, first-in-human phase I dose-escalation trial of ivuxolimab. Adults with locally advanced or metastatic head and neck squamous cell, hepatocellular, melanoma or renal cell carcinoma were enrolled in the trial. Before TCR sequencing, CD4+ T cells and CD8+ T cells were sorted from peripheral blood as separate populations. To sequence the TCRbeta CDR3 region, genomic DNA was isolated from the sorted cells. The immunoSEQ Assay was used to sequence the TCRbeta CDR3 regions. TCRdb stores this immuneACCESS table with in-frame sequences only. Part of the clones is absent; in the studies checked, under half of the shortfall reflects unresolved V genes, and no reason is known for the rest. This sample holds 26,000 or so clones; about 88% were observed only once. The leading ten clones occupy 22% of the sample.

For this chain, trimming is 5 bases at the V end and 2 bases at the J end, and the number of junction bases without a gene match is 12. Reading from cysteine to phenylalanine, the CDR3 counts 17 amino acids. Solely the CDR3 DNA is kept, with 51 bases framed from the first base. As encoded in the germline V gene, CDR1 is SGHVS while CDR2 is FNYEAQ. Beyond this particular receptor, the publication reports: Low levels of normalized T-cell clonal expansion were also seen in some patients who did not respond. On average, CD8+ T cells showed more expanded clones than CD4+ T cells after ivuxolimab. In partial responders in the 0.1-3.0 mg/kg groups, normalized peripheral clonal expansion was found to be among the lowest, especially among CD8+ T cells. Which antigens the clonally expanded peripheral T cells were specific for was not determined. Clonal expansion of both CD4+ and CD8+ blood T cells was observed from baseline to week 6 at doses 0.1 to 3.0 mg/kg.

In its sample, this clone was seen once. Its specific antigen is unknown. No clone much larger than this one lies a single base away; base qualities are absent. This receptor was obtained from an adult with an advanced solid tumor such as melanoma, head and neck, liver or kidney cancer. Here the chain combines TRBV7-6 and TRBJ2-5, with 9 bases in between that match TRBD1. The sample was CD4+ or CD8+ T cells sorted from blood, taken in a trial of the OX40 agonist ivuxolimab. The CDR3 loop reads CASSTVRDRVLQETQYF. In nucleotide form, the sequence is TGTGCCAGCAGCACTGTCCGGGACAGGGTTCTACAAGAGACCCAGTACTTC.